These T cell receptor beta chains were read from a single sample in a study of shared clonotypes between healthy human individuals. Libraries were prepared by immunoSEQ multiplex PCR; TCRdb keeps only in-frame clonotypes and omits some of them. Here the sample spans about 1 million clones, approximately 78% being singletons. The sequencing sample was made of memory CD4+ T cells from PBMCs. The source is a man between 18 and 29 years old in good health. Some clones in this sample may be carry-over from other donors' samples. CDR3s include the opening cysteine and the closing phenylalanine or tryptophan. The order of the fields is J gene, V gene, D gene, clone size, CDR3 DNA, CDR3 protein. A D gene is named only where the DNA matches it firmly. Where a row states a size, it is once, few, many or the class of an expanded clone; other rows omit it.

J: TRBJ2-1; V: TRBV6-1; D: TRBD2; size: NA; DNA: TGTGCCAGCAGTGAAGAATCCTCTAGCGGGAGTGTCTACAATGAGCAGTTCTTC; CDR3: CASSEESSSGSVYNEQFF
J: TRBJ1-1; V: TRBV2; D: NA; size: NA; DNA: TGTGCCAGCAGTTCCGGGACCCAGAGGGGTACTGAAGCTTTCTTT; CDR3: CASSSGTQRGTEAFF
J: TRBJ1-1; V: TRBV7-2; D: NA; size: NA; DNA: TGTGCCAGCAGGCTGACAGGTAAAAATCGCGAAGCTTTCTTT; CDR3: CASRLTGKNREAFF
J: TRBJ1-1; V: TRBV10-3; D: TRBD1; size: NA; DNA: TGTGCCATCAGAGCCGACAGGGAGAGGAGCACTGAAGCTTTCTTT; CDR3: CAIRADRERSTEAFF
J: TRBJ2-3; V: TRBV15; D: TRBD2; size: NA; DNA: TGTGCCACCAGCTCACGGTCTCTAGCGGGATCAGATACGCAGTATTTT; CDR3: CATSSRSLAGSDTQYF
J: TRBJ2-7; V: TRBV19; D: TRBD1; size: NA; DNA: TGTGCCAGTTCCAGGACAGGCTACTACGAGCAGTACTTC; CDR3: CASSRTGYYEQYF
J: TRBJ2-7; V: TRBV7-3; D: NA; size: NA; DNA: TGTGCCAGCAGCCCCTTGAGAGACCCCTACGAGCAGTACTTC; CDR3: CASSPLRDPYEQYF
J: TRBJ2-1; V: TRBV5-1; D: TRBD1; size: few; DNA: TGCGCCAGCAGTCAGGGACAGGTTGAATACAATGAGCAGTTCTTC; CDR3: CASSQGQVEYNEQFF
J: TRBJ2-1; V: TRBV4-3; D: NA; size: NA; DNA: TGCGCCAGCAGCCAAGGAGGGAGGCCATCCTACAATGAGCAGTTCTTC; CDR3: CASSQGGRPSYNEQFF
J: TRBJ2-2; V: TRBV29-1; D: NA; size: NA; DNA: TGCAGCGTTGCGCCCGTCTTCAACACCGGGGAGCTGTTTTTT; CDR3: CSVAPVFNTGELFF
J: TRBJ1-1; V: TRBV5-8; D: NA; size: NA; DNA: TGTGCCAGCAGCTTTCGGGCAGGGTTCGTCACTGAAGCTTTCTTT; CDR3: CASSFRAGFVTEAFF
J: TRBJ2-3; V: TRBV27; D: TRBD2; size: NA; DNA: TGTGCCAGCAGTTTATTCTATCCTCGGACTAGCGGGAGTGCAGATACGCAGTATTTT; CDR3: CASSLFYPRTSGSADTQYF
J: TRBJ2-5; V: TRBV28; D: NA; size: NA; DNA: TGTGCCAGCACCACCGGGTACCAAGAGACCCAGTACTTC; CDR3: CASTTGYQETQYF
J: TRBJ2-7; V: TRBV5-6; D: NA; size: NA; DNA: TGTGCCAGCAGCCGCCTGGGGGTGGACGAGCAGTACTTC; CDR3: CASSRLGVDEQYF
J: TRBJ2-5; V: TRBV4-1; D: TRBD1; size: NA; DNA: TGCGCCAGCAGCTCGTACAGGGGCGAGACCCAGTACTTC; CDR3: CASSSYRGETQYF
J: TRBJ2-3; V: TRBV29-1; D: NA; size: NA; DNA: TGCAGCGTTGAAAGAGACAGTACAGATACGCAGTATTTT; CDR3: CSVERDSTDTQYF
J: TRBJ1-1; V: TRBV2; D: NA; size: NA; DNA: TGTGCCAGTACTAAATCAGGTCGGGTTCCAGAAATGAACACTGAAGCTTTCTTT; CDR3: CASTKSGRVPEMNTEAFF
J: TRBJ2-2; V: TRBV11-3; D: TRBD2; size: NA; DNA: TGTGCCAGCAGCCACAAGGCTAGCGGGAGGTCCCCGGGGACCGGGGAGCTGTTTTTT; CDR3: CASSHKASGRSPGTGELFF
J: TRBJ2-7; V: TRBV7-2; D: TRBD2; size: NA; DNA: TGTGCCAGCAGCTTCAAGCGGGAGGGTAGTTGGGACTTC; CDR3: CASSFKREGSWDF
J: TRBJ2-5; V: TRBV2; D: NA; size: few; DNA: TGTGCCAGCAGACCCGGACACCAAGAGACCCAGTACTTC; CDR3: CASRPGHQETQYF
J: TRBJ2-7; V: TRBV6-5; D: NA; size: NA; DNA: TGTGCCAGCAGTAGGAAGGTCTCCTACGAGCAGTACTTC; CDR3: CASSRKVSYEQYF
J: TRBJ1-5; V: TRBV28; D: NA; size: few; DNA: TGTGCCAGCAGTTTGGGGGGAGGCAATCAGCCCCAGCATTTT; CDR3: CASSLGGGNQPQHF
J: TRBJ1-1; V: TRBV11-3; D: NA; size: NA; DNA: TGTGCCAGCAGCTTAGATCGGGCAGGGAGGACTGAAGCTTTCTTT; CDR3: CASSLDRAGRTEAFF
J: TRBJ2-5; V: TRBV19; D: NA; size: NA; DNA: TGTGCCAGTAGTCCGGGGCGGGTCGAGACCCAGTACTTC; CDR3: CASSPGRVETQYF
J: TRBJ2-4; V: TRBV5-4; D: NA; size: NA; DNA: TGTGCCAGCAGCGCCTGGGGCAGTGACATTCAGTACTTC; CDR3: CASSAWGSDIQYF
J: TRBJ1-5; V: TRBV7-2; D: NA; size: NA; DNA: TGTGCCAGCAGGCGGGGAAATCAGCCCCAGCATTTT; CDR3: CASRRGNQPQHF
J: TRBJ2-7; V: TRBV7-9; D: NA; size: NA; DNA: TGTGCCAGCAGCTTAGGGCCCTATAACGAGCAGTACTTC; CDR3: CASSLGPYNEQYF
J: TRBJ2-5; V: TRBV28; D: TRBD2; size: NA; DNA: TGTGCCACCCTAAGGGACTATCCCAAGACCCAGTACTTC; CDR3: CATLRDYPKTQYF
J: TRBJ2-3; V: TRBV7-7; D: TRBD2; size: NA; DNA: TGTGCCAGCAGTAAGACTAGCGGGGGCCGGGATACGCAGTATTTT; CDR3: CASSKTSGGRDTQYF
J: TRBJ1-2; V: TRBV18; D: TRBD1; size: NA; DNA: TGTGCCAGCTCACCGGACAGGGCTGACTATGGCTACACCTTC; CDR3: CASSPDRADYGYTF
J: TRBJ1-4; V: TRBV4-3; D: NA; size: NA; DNA: TGCGCCAGCAGCCCAGACGGGGGAACTAATGAAAAACTGTTTTTT; CDR3: CASSPDGGTNEKLFF
J: TRBJ2-5; V: TRBV4-3; D: TRBD2; size: few; DNA: TGCGCCAGCAGCCAAGAGCCTAGCGGGAGTCTCCAAGAGACCCAGTACTTC; CDR3: CASSQEPSGSLQETQYF
J: TRBJ2-7; V: TRBV7-3; D: NA; size: NA; DNA: TGTGCCAGCAGCGTGACAGTTATGGGCGAGCAGTACTTC; CDR3: CASSVTVMGEQYF
J: TRBJ2-3; V: TRBV11-2; D: TRBD1; size: NA; DNA: TGTGCCAGCAGCTTTTACGTATCATCGCAGGGGGGCACAGATACGCAGTATTTT; CDR3: CASSFYVSSQGGTDTQYF
J: TRBJ1-5; V: TRBV7-2; D: TRBD1; size: NA; DNA: TGTGCCAGCAGCTTGTTCGGGGGACAGGGAAAACGTCAGCCCCAGCATTTT; CDR3: CASSLFGGQGKRQPQHF
J: TRBJ2-3; V: TRBV2; D: TRBD2; size: NA; DNA: TGTGCCAGCAGTGAGTTCGGGACTAGCGGGAGTGGGCCCGCAGATACGCAGTATTTT; CDR3: CASSEFGTSGSGPADTQYF
J: TRBJ2-7; V: TRBV5-6; D: NA; size: many; DNA: TGTGCCAGCAGCCGGGGTTTAGGGAACTACGAGCAGTACTTC; CDR3: CASSRGLGNYEQYF
J: TRBJ2-1; V: TRBV23-1; D: NA; size: NA; DNA: TGCGCCAGCAGCCGAACGGCGGGTCCCTACAATGAGCAGTTCTTC; CDR3: CASSRTAGPYNEQFF
J: TRBJ1-2; V: TRBV5-6; D: NA; size: few; DNA: TGTGCCAGCAGCCCCGGGGGGGGCACTGGCTACACCTTC; CDR3: CASSPGGGTGYTF
J: TRBJ2-5; V: TRBV4-1; D: NA; size: NA; DNA: TGCGCCAGCAGCCCCCCGGGGCTCCAAGAGACCCAGTACTTC; CDR3: CASSPPGLQETQYF
J: TRBJ2-3; V: TRBV29-1; D: NA; size: NA; DNA: TGCAGCGTTGAAGATCGATCAGGGGTTTCATTATTTCTCACAGATACGCAGTATTTT; CDR3: CSVEDRSGVSLFLTDTQYF
J: TRBJ2-7; V: TRBV5-6; D: TRBD1; size: once; DNA: TGTGCCAGCAGCCGACAGGACAGGGACCACGAGCAGTACTTC; CDR3: CASSRQDRDHEQYF
J: TRBJ2-5; V: TRBV5-1; D: TRBD2; size: NA; DNA: TGCGCCAGCAGCCCCGGTGGGCTAGCGGGTCAGGAGACCCAGTACTTC; CDR3: CASSPGGLAGQETQYF
J: TRBJ1-1; V: TRBV9; D: NA; size: NA; DNA: TGTGCCAGCAGCTCAAAGGACGGGAGGAACACTGAAGCTTTCTTT; CDR3: CASSSKDGRNTEAFF
J: TRBJ2-1; V: TRBV10-1; D: NA; size: NA; DNA: TGCGCCAGCAGTGAGTCTGCACAGGGGCGCGGGGCCTACAATGAGCAGTTCTTC; CDR3: CASSESAQGRGAYNEQFF
J: TRBJ1-1; V: TRBV25-1; D: TRBD1; size: NA; DNA: TGTGCCAGCAGTGGACCTTTAGACAGGGTGAACACTGAAGCTTTCTTT; CDR3: CASSGPLDRVNTEAFF
J: TRBJ1-1; V: TRBV27; D: NA; size: NA; DNA: TGTGCCAGCAGTTTAGGGGCGGCGTACACTGAAGCTTTCTTT; CDR3: CASSLGAAYTEAFF
J: TRBJ1-3; V: TRBV4-1; D: NA; size: NA; DNA: TGCGCCAGCAGCCAAGTTTTCCGGGAAACAGGGTCTGGAAACACCATATATTTT; CDR3: CASSQVFRETGSGNTIYF
J: TRBJ2-1; V: TRBV7-6; D: NA; size: NA; DNA: TGTGCCAGCAGCTTACTCCACGGGCTCTACAATGAGCAGTTCTTC; CDR3: CASSLLHGLYNEQFF
J: TRBJ2-3; V: TRBV6-1; D: NA; size: NA; DNA: TGTGCCAGCAGTGAACAGGGTGGTGAATGGGATACGCAGTATTTT; CDR3: CASSEQGGEWDTQYF
J: TRBJ2-3; V: TRBV28; D: TRBD2; size: NA; DNA: TGTGCCAGCAGTTTAACCCCACTAGCGGGGGGGGGAGATACGCAGTATTTT; CDR3: CASSLTPLAGGGDTQYF
J: TRBJ2-3; V: TRBV7-2; D: TRBD2; size: NA; DNA: TGTGCCAGCAGCTTAAGGGAGGGTTCGCGGGATACGCAGTATTTT; CDR3: CASSLREGSRDTQYF
J: TRBJ2-7; V: TRBV30; D: NA; size: NA; DNA: TGTGCCTGGAGAGACGTTTGGGAAGGATACACCTACGAGCAGTACTTC; CDR3: CAWRDVWEGYTYEQYF
J: TRBJ2-2; V: TRBV2; D: NA; size: NA; DNA: TGTGCCAGCAGTGTCGGGGGCTCTCGAGGCACCGGGGAGCTGTTTTTT; CDR3: CASSVGGSRGTGELFF
J: TRBJ1-2; V: TRBV28; D: TRBD1; size: NA; DNA: TGTGCCAGCAGCTCTTCCGGGACAGGGGAGAATGGCTACACCTTC; CDR3: CASSSSGTGENGYTF
J: TRBJ2-7; V: TRBV29-1; D: NA; size: NA; DNA: TGCAGCGTTGACGGTGGCGGCATCTACGAGCAGTACTTC; CDR3: CSVDGGGIYEQYF
J: TRBJ2-1; V: TRBV9; D: TRBD2; size: NA; DNA: TGTGCCAGCAGCCCGGCAACGGGAGGGCCCTACAATGAGCAGTTCTTC; CDR3: CASSPATGGPYNEQFF
J: TRBJ1-1; V: TRBV28; D: NA; size: NA; DNA: TGTGCCAGCAGTTTGGGGGGCATGAACACTGAAGCTTTCTTT; CDR3: CASSLGGMNTEAFF
J: TRBJ1-3; V: TRBV5-1; D: NA; size: NA; DNA: TGCGCCAGCAGCTCACAGGAGGATGGAAACACCATATATTTT; CDR3: CASSSQEDGNTIYF